These T cell receptor delta chains were read from a single sample in a study of Vδ1+ human thymocytes. TCRdb re-called clones from the multiplex PCR reads using CATT. This sample has tens of thousands of delta-chain clones; around 16% occur once, and the top ten carry approximately 0.4%. Sequencing was performed on Vdelta1+ gamma-delta thymocytes from the thymus. These receptors were obtained from a girl under three years old who had congenital heart surgery. The CDR3 runs from the conserved cysteine through the conserved F or W. D genes are given only for firm matches. Only some rows state a clone size, as once, few, many or a class for expanded clones.

d_call: TRDD3
clone_size: few
v_call: TRDV1
j_call: TRDJ1
cdr3_aa: CALGELHWGITYTDKLIF
cdr3_nt: TGTGCTCTTGGGGAACTACACTGGGGGATAACTTACACCGATAAACTCATCTTT

d_call: TRDD3
clone_size: few
v_call: TRDV1
j_call: TRDJ1
cdr3_aa: CALGEPTGPFLGDRSAKLIF
cdr3_nt: TGTGCTCTTGGGGAACCGACTGGTCCCTTCCTGGGGGATAGGTCTGCTAAACTCATCTTT

d_call: -
clone_size: -
v_call: TRDV1
j_call: TRDJ1
cdr3_aa: CALGEVVEAPTGGYTDKLIF
cdr3_nt: TGTGCTCTTGGGGAGGTCGTCGAGGCCCCTACAGGGGGGTACACCGATAAACTCATCTTT

d_call: -
clone_size: -
v_call: TRDV2
j_call: TRDJ1
cdr3_aa: CACDEKKGTDKLIF
cdr3_nt: TGTGCCTGTGACGAAAAAAAAGGGACCGATAAACTCATCTTT

d_call: TRDD3
clone_size: few
v_call: TRDV1
j_call: TRDJ1
cdr3_aa: CALGAKRNLPRYWGIGSTDKLIF
cdr3_nt: TGTGCTCTTGGGGCTAAAAGGAACCTTCCCCGGTACTGGGGGATAGGGTCCACCGATAAACTCATCTTT

d_call: -
clone_size: few
v_call: TRDV1
j_call: TRDJ1
cdr3_aa: CALGESVRGYTDKLIF
cdr3_nt: TGTGCTCTTGGGGAAAGCGTCAGGGGATACACCGATAAACTCATCTTT

d_call: -
clone_size: many
v_call: TRDV2
j_call: TRDJ1
cdr3_aa: CACDTGRIPDTDKLIF
cdr3_nt: TGTGCCTGTGACACCGGAAGGATTCCTGACACCGATAAACTCATCTTT

d_call: -
clone_size: few
v_call: TRDV1
j_call: TRDJ1
cdr3_aa: CALGEIFLPLTGGAHGKLIF
cdr3_nt: TGTGCTCTTGGGGAGATCTTCCTACCCCTTACTGGGGGAGCCCATGGTAAACTCATCTTT

d_call: -
clone_size: -
v_call: TRDV1
j_call: TRDJ1
cdr3_aa: CALGEPCTGTNTDKLIF
cdr3_nt: TGTGCTCTTGGGGAGCCGTGTACTGGGACAAACACCGATAAACTCATCTTT

d_call: -
clone_size: -
v_call: TRDV1
j_call: TRDJ1
cdr3_aa: CALENEFQIGYTDKLIF
cdr3_nt: TGTGCTCTTGAGAACGAATTCCAGATCGGGTACACCGATAAACTCATCTTT

d_call: -
clone_size: -
v_call: TRDV1
j_call: TRDJ1
cdr3_aa: CALGTNTRTWEGDYTDKLIF
cdr3_nt: TGTGCTCTTGGGACGAACACCCGTACGTGGGAGGGAGACTACACCGATAAACTCATCTTT

d_call: -
clone_size: few
v_call: TRDV2
j_call: TRDJ1
cdr3_aa: CACDTKPYPYWGSISNTDKLIF
cdr3_nt: TGTGCCTGTGATACAAAACCGTACCCGTATTGGGGGTCAATCAGTAACACCGATAAACTCATCTTT

d_call: TRDD3
clone_size: -
v_call: TRDV1
j_call: TRDJ1
cdr3_aa: CALGEVRPTNALLGDTDKLIF
cdr3_nt: TGTGCTCTTGGGGAAGTAAGGCCTACTAACGCCTTACTGGGGGACACCGATAAACTCATCTTT

d_call: TRDD3
clone_size: -
v_call: TRDV1
j_call: TRDJ1
cdr3_aa: CALGEKDLGWGSTDKLIF
cdr3_nt: TGTGCTCTTGGGGAAAAGGATCTTGGCTGGGGGTCAACCGATAAACTCATCTTT

d_call: -
clone_size: few
v_call: TRDV1
j_call: TRDJ1
cdr3_aa: CAFGELGFPRPNTPQWTDKLIF
cdr3_nt: TGTGCTTTTGGGGAACTAGGGTTTCCTAGACCGAACACACCGCAATGGACCGATAAACTCATCTTT

d_call: TRDD3
clone_size: few
v_call: TRDV1
j_call: TRDJ1
cdr3_aa: CALGELFLSGGSPYTDKLIF
cdr3_nt: TGTGCTCTTGGGGAACTATTCTTGTCTGGGGGATCCCCTTACACCGATAAACTCATCTTT

d_call: TRDD2
clone_size: -
v_call: TRDV2
j_call: TRDJ1
cdr3_aa: CACDYFLPTGDSYTDKLIF
cdr3_nt: TGTGCCTGTGACTACTTCCTTCCTACGGGGGATTCGTACACCGATAAACTCATCTTT

d_call: TRDD3
clone_size: -
v_call: TRDV1
j_call: TRDJ1
cdr3_aa: CALGERLLRTGDYTDKLIF
cdr3_nt: TGTGCTCTTGGGGAACGACTTCTACGTACTGGGGATTACACCGATAAACTCATCTTT

d_call: TRDD3
clone_size: -
v_call: TRDV1
j_call: TRDJ1
cdr3_aa: CALGENSLLGDTGPNTDKLIF
cdr3_nt: TGTGCTCTTGGGGAGAATTCCTTGCTGGGGGATACGGGACCCAACACCGATAAACTCATCTTT

d_call: -
clone_size: -
v_call: TRDV1
j_call: TRDJ1
cdr3_aa: CALGDALIGPYTDKLIF
cdr3_nt: TGTGCTCTTGGGGATGCCCTAATCGGCCCGTACACCGATAAACTCATCTTT

d_call: TRDD3
clone_size: -
v_call: TRDV1
j_call: TRDJ1
cdr3_aa: CALGDRPVLGNDWRDTSLMYTDKLIF
cdr3_nt: TGTGCTCTTGGGGACCGCCCCGTCTTGGGGAACGATTGGCGGGATACGTCCCTAATGTACACCGATAAACTCATCTTT

d_call: TRDD3
clone_size: many
v_call: TRDV2
j_call: TRDJ1
cdr3_aa: CACDTERLGDSRGVKLIF
cdr3_nt: TGTGCCTGTGACACGGAAAGACTGGGGGATTCGCGTGGGGTTAAACTCATCTTT

d_call: -
clone_size: -
v_call: TRDV1
j_call: TRDJ1
cdr3_aa: CALGEHSRNRGVGLIF
cdr3_nt: TGTGCTCTTGGGGAGCATTCCCGTAACCGGGGGGTAGGACTCATCTTT

d_call: TRDD3
clone_size: few
v_call: TRDV2
j_call: TRDJ1
cdr3_aa: CACDTGGNWGASDNLIF
cdr3_nt: TGTGCCTGTGACACCGGGGGCAACTGGGGGGCTTCCGATAACCTCATCTTT

d_call: TRDD3
clone_size: -
v_call: TRDV1
j_call: TRDJ1
cdr3_aa: CALGERGISNGSGGYGYTDKLIF
cdr3_nt: TGTGCTCTTGGGGAAAGGGGCATTTCCAACGGGTCTGGGGGATACGGTTACACCGATAAACTCATCTTT

d_call: -
clone_size: -
v_call: TRDV1
j_call: TRDJ1
cdr3_aa: CALGELPQTKRRGTTRTDKLIF
cdr3_nt: TGTGCTCTTGGGGAACTGCCTCAAACTAAAAGGCGGGGGACCACGCGAACCGATAAACTCATCTTT

d_call: TRDD3
clone_size: -
v_call: TRDV1
j_call: TRDJ1
cdr3_aa: CALGPATRYLGDADKLIF
cdr3_nt: TGTGCTCTTGGTCCTGCCACAAGGTATCTGGGGGATGCCGATAAACTCATCTTT

d_call: TRDD3
clone_size: few
v_call: TRDV1
j_call: TRDJ1
cdr3_aa: CALGELLSLTFSTGGPYTDKLIF
cdr3_nt: TGTGCTCTTGGGGAACTTCTATCCCTCACTTTTTCTACTGGGGGTCCGTACACCGATAAACTCATCTTT

d_call: -
clone_size: few
v_call: TRDV1
j_call: TRDJ1
cdr3_aa: CALSPYNQYDKLIF
cdr3_nt: TGTGCTCTCAGTCCATACAACCAATACGATAAACTCATCTTT

d_call: TRDD3
clone_size: few
v_call: TRDV1
j_call: TRDJ1
cdr3_aa: CALGKRGVLGDTDKLIF
cdr3_nt: TGTGCTCTTGGGAAGAGAGGGGTACTGGGGGATACCGATAAACTCATCTTT

d_call: TRDD3
clone_size: -
v_call: TRDV1
j_call: TRDJ1
cdr3_aa: CALGELLTFSWGIKYTDKLIF
cdr3_nt: TGTGCTCTTGGGGAACTACTAACCTTCAGTTGGGGGATCAAGTACACCGATAAACTCATCTTT

d_call: -
clone_size: few
v_call: TRDV1
j_call: TRDJ1
cdr3_aa: CALGEPSPEQYTDKLIF
cdr3_nt: TGTGCTCTTGGGGAACCCTCCCCGGAACAATACACCGATAAACTCATCTTT

d_call: -
clone_size: few
v_call: TRDV1
j_call: TRDJ1
cdr3_aa: CALGELRSGDSGDKLIF
cdr3_nt: TGTGCTCTTGGGGAACTACGTTCTGGGGACTCGGGCGATAAACTCATCTTT

d_call: TRDD3
clone_size: few
v_call: TRDV1
j_call: TRDJ1
cdr3_aa: CALGGTLGDTDKLIF
cdr3_nt: TGTGCTCTTGGGGGTACCCTGGGGGATACCGATAAACTCATCTTT